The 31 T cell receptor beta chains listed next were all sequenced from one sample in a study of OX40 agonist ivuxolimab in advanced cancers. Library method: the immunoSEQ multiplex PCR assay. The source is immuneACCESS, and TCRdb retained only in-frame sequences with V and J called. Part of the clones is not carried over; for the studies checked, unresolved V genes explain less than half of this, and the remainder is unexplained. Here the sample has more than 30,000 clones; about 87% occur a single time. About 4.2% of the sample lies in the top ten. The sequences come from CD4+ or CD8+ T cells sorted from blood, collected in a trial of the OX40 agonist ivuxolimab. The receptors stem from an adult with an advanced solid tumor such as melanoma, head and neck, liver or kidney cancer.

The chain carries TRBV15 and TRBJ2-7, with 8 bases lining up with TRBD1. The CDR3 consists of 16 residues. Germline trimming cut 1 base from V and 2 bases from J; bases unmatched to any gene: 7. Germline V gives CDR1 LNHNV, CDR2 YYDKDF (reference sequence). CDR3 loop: CATSRASGTGTYEQYF. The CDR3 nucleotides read TGTGCCACCAGCAGAGCTTCCGGGACAGGAACCTACGAGCAGTACTTC.

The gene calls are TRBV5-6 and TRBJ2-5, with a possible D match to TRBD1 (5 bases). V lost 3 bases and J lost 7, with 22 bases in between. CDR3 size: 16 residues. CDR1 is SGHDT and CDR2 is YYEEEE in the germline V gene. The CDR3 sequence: CASSSAPGQARMTQYF. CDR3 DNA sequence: TGTGCCAGCAGCTCAGCTCCAGGGCAAGCCCGTATGACCCAGTACTTC.

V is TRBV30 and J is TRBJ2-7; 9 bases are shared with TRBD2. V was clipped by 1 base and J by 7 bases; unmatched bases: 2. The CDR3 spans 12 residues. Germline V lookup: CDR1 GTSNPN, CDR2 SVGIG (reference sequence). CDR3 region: CAWSGSGSEQYF. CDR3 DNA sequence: TGTGCCTGGAGTGGTAGCGGGAGTGAGCAGTACTTC.

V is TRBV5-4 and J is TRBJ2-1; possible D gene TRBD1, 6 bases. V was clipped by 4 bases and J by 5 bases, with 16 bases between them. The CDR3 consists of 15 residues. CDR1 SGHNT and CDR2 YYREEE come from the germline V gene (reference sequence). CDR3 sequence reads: CASSAPGHHNNEQFF. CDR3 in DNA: TGTGCCAGCAGCGCACCGGGACACCATAACAATGAGCAGTTCTTC.

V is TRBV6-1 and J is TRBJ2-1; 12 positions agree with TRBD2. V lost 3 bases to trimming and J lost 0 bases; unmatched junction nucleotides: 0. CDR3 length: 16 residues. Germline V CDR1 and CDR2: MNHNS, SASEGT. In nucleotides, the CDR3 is TGTGCCAGCAGTGAGACTAGCGGGAGCTCCTACAATGAGCAGTTCTTC. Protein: CASSETSGSSYNEQFF.

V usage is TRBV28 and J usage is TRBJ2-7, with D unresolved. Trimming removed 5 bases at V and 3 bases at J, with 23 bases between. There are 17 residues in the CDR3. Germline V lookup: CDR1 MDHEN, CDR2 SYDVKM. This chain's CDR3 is CASSPQNFWTLYYEQYF. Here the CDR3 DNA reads TGTGCCAGCAGTCCACAGAATTTTTGGACCTTATACTACGAGCAGTACTTC.

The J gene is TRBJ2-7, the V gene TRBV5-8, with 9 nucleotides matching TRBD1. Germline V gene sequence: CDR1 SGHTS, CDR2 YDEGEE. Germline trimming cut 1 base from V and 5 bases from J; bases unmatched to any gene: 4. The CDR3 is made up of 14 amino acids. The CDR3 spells CASSLWGQGDEQYF. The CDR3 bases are TGTGCCAGCAGCTTGTGGGGACAGGGTGACGAGCAGTACTTC.

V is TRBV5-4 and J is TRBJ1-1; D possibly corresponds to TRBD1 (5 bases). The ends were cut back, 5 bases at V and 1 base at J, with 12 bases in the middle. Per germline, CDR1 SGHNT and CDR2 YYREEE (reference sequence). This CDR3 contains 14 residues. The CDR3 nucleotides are TGTGCCAGCAGTTTCTCCGACAGGAACACTGAAGCTTTCTTT. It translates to CASSFSDRNTEAFF. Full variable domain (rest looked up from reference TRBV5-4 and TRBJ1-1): ETGVTQSPTHLIKTRGQQVTLRCSSQSGHNTVSWYQQALGQGPQFIFQYYREEENGRGNFPPRFSGLQFPNYSSELNVNALELDDSALYLCASSFSDRNTEAFFGQGTRLTVV.

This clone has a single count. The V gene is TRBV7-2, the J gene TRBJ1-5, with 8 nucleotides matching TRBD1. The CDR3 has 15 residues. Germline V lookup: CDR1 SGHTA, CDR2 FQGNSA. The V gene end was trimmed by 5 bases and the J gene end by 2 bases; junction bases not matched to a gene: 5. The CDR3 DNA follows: TGTGCCAGCAGCCGAAACAGGGGGGGCAATCAGCCCCAGCATTTT. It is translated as CASSRNRGGNQPQHF.

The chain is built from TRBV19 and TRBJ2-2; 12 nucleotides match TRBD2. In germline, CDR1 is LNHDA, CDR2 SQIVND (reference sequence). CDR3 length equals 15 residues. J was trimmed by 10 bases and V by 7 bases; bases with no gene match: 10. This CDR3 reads CASTLRTSGAEELFF. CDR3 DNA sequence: TGTGCCAGTACCCTCAGGACTAGCGGGGCGGAGGAGCTGTTTTTT.

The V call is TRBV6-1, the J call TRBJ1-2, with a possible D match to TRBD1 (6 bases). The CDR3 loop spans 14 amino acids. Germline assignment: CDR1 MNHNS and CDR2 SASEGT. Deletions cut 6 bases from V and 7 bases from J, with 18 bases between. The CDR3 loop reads CASRVGQQRGGYTF. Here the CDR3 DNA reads TGTGCCAGCAGGGTTGGACAGCAGAGGGGTGGCTACACCTTC.

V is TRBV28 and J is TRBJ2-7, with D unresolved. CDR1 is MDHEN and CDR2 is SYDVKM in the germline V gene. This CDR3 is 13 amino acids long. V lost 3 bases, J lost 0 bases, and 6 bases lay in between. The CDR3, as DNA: TGTGCCAGCAGTTTCAGCTACTCCTACGAGCAGTACTTC. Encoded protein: CASSFSYSYEQYF.

The CDR3: CASSVRGAPGNTIYF. The DNA for the CDR3 is TGTGCCAGCAGTGTTCGGGGGGCGCCTGGAAACACCATATATTTT. The chain is built from TRBV6-5 and TRBJ1-3; a possible D gene is TRBD1 (6 bases). Germline values: CDR1 MNHEY, CDR2 SVGAGI. V was cut by 5 bases and J by 2 bases, with 13 bases left in between. This CDR3 contains 15 residues.

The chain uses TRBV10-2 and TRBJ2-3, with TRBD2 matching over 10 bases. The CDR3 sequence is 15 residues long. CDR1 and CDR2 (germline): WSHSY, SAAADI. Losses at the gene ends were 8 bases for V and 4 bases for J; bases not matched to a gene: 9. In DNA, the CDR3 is TGCGCCAGCCTTCCTAGCGGGAGTTCAGCAGATACGCAGTATTTT. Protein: CASLPSGSSADTQYF.

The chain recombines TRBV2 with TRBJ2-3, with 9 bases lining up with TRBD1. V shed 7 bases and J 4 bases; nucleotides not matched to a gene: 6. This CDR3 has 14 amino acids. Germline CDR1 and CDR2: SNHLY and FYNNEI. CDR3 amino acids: CASIRDRAPDTQYF. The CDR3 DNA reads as TGTGCCAGCATCCGGGACAGGGCTCCAGATACGCAGTATTTT. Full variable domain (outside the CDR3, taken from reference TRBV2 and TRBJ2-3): EPEVTQTPSHQVTQMGQEVILRCVPISNHLYFYWYRQILGQKVEFLVSFYNNEISEKSEIFDDQFSVERPDGSNFTLKIRSTKLEDSAMYFCASIRDRAPDTQYFGPGTRLTVL.

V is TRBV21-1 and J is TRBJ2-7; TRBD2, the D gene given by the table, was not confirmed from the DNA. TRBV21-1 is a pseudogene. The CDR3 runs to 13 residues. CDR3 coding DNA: TGTGCCAGCAGCATTGGGCGGGCCTACGAGCAGTACTTC. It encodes CASSIGRAYEQYF.

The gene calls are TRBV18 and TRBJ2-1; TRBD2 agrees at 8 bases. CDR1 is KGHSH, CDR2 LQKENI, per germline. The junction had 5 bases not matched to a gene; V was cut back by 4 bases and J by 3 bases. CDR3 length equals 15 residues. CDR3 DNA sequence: TGTGCCAGCTCACTCAAGCGGGGGTACTACAATGAGCAGTTCTTC. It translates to CASSLKRGYYNEQFF.

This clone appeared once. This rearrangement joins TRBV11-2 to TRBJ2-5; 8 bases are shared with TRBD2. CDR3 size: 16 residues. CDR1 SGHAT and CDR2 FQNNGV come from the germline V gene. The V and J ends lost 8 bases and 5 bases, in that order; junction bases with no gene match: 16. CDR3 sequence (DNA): TGTGCCAGCGGCTCTCCGGTCCGGGGGGGCCCGGAGACCCAGTACTTC. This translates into CASGSPVRGGPETQYF.

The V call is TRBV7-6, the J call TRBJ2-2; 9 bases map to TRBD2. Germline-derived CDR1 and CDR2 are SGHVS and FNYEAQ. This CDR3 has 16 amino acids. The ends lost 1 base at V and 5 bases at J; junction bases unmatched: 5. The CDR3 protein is CASSLEAGGGTGELFF. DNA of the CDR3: TGTGCCAGCAGCTTAGAAGCGGGGGGCGGTACCGGGGAGCTGTTTTTT.

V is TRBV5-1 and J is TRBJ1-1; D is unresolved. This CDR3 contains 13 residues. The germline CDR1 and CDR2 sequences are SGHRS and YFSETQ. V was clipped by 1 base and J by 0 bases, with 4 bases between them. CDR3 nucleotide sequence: TGCGCCAGCAGCTTGATAGTGAACACTGAAGCTTTCTTT. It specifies CASSLIVNTEAFF.

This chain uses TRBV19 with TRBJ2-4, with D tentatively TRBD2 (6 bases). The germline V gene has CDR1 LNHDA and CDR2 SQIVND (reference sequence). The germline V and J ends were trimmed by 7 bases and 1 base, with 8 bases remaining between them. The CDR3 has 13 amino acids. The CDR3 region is CASTGRAKNIQYF. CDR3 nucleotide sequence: TGTGCCAGTACGGGGAGGGCCAAAAACATTCAGTACTTC.

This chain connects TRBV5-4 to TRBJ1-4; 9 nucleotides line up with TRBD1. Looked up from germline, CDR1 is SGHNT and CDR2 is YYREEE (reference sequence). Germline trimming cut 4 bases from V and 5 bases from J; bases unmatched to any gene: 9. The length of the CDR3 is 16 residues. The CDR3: CASSRYGTGSNEKLFF. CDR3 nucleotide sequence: TGTGCCAGCAGCCGATACGGGACAGGGTCAAATGAAAAACTGTTTTTT.

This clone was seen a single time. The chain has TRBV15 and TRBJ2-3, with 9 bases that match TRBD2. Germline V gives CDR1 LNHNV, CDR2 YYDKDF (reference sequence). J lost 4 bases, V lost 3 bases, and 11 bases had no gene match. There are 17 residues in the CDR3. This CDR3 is CATSRDLAGRGADTQYF. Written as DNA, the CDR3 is TGTGCCACCAGCAGGGACCTAGCGGGAAGGGGTGCAGATACGCAGTATTTT.

The CDR3 spells CASSLGPTNEKLFF. The CDR3 DNA reads TGCGCCAGCAGCTTGGGCCCAACTAATGAAAAACTGTTTTTT. The genes are TRBV5-1 and TRBJ1-4; D is undetermined. Trimming shortened V by 0 bases and J by 0 bases, and 3 bases separated the two germline ends. CDR3 length: 14 residues. Germline V lookup: CDR1 SGHRS, CDR2 YFSETQ.

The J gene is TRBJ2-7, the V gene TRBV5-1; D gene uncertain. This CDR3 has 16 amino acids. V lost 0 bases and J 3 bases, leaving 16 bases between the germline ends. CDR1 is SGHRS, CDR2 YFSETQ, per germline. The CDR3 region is CASSLEFSAKRYEQYF. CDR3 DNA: TGCGCCAGCAGCTTGGAGTTCTCGGCCAAACGCTACGAGCAGTACTTC.

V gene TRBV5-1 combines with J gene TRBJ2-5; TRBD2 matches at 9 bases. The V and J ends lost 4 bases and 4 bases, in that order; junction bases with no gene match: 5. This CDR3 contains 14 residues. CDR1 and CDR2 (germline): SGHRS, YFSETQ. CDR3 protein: CASSPRGGGETQYF. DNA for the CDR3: TGCGCCAGCAGCCCGCGGGGGGGTGGAGAGACCCAGTACTTC.

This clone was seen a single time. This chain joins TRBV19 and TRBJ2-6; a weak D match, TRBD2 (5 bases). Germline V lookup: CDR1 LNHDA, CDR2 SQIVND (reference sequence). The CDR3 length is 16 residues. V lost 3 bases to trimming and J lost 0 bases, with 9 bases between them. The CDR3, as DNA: TGTGCCAGTAGTATCCTCCGGGGCTCTGGGGCCAACGTCCTGACTTTC. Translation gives CASSILRGSGANVLTF.

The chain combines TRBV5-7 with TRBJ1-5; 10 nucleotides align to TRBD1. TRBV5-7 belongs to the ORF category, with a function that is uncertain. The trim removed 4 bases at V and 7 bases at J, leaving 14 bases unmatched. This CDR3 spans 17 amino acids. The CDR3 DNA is TGTGCCAGCAGCAATAAGGGGGACAGGGGATCTTGGCAGCCCCAGCATTTT. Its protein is CASSNKGDRGSWQPQHF.

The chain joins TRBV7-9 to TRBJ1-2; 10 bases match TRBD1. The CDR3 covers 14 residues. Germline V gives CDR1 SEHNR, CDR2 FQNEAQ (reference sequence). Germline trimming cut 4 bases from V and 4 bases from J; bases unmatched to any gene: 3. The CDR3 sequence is CASSSGQGFYGYTF. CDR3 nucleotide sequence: TGTGCCAGCAGCTCGGGACAGGGGTTCTATGGCTACACCTTC.

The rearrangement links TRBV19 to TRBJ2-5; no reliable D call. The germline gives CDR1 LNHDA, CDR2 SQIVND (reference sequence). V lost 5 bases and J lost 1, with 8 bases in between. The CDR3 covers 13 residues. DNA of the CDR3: TGTGCCAGTAGTGAGCAGGTCCAAGAGACCCAGTACTTC. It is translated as CASSEQVQETQYF.

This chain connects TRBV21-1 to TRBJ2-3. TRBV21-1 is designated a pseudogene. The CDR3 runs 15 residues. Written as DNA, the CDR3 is TGTGCCAGCGGGTCTATCTTGGGGACCACAGATACGCAGTATTTT. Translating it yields CASGSILGTTDTQYF.